This paragraph reports one TCR beta chain. Its antigen remains unidentified. This sample is part of a study of naive and memory T cell subsets. Study-level results: In naive cells, over 95% of TCR sequences were seen only once. Possibly reflecting memory cells re-expressing CD45RA, a few larger clonotypes occurred in naive repertoires, especially CD8. A clonotype means one alpha or beta sequence, not an alpha/beta pair.

Two oligonucleotides, mixed equimolar, formed the beta constant-region primer covering TRBC1 and TRBC2. Ligated cDNA was amplified by four rounds of PCR with nested alpha and beta constant-region primers and SP2. TCRdb reprocessed the UMI-ligation and nested PCR reads with MiXCR, giving one entry per CDR3 protein. This sample has around 93,000 distinct CDR3 sequences, with about 11% found just once. After CD4 positive bead selection, the CD4-negative fraction gave CD8 T cells. The clonotype originates from a human donor in good health. Sequenced material: naive CD4+ T cells from blood.

The CDR3 region has the DNA TGCGCCAGGGACGCAACCGGCTCAACTAATGAAAAACTGTTTTTT. Translating it yields CARDATGSTNEKLFF. The chain carries TRBV4-3 and TRBJ1-4; D is uncertain. Deletions cut 9 bases from V and 0 bases from J, with 14 bases between. This CDR3 region has 15 residues. The V gene's germline CDR1 is LGHNA and CDR2 YSLEER.